The 25 T cell receptor beta chains presented below share a single source sample, sequenced in a study of T-cell memory formation after mild COVID-19. TCRdb analysed the 5' RACE reads with MiXCR anew, one entry per CDR3 protein. The repertoire has 200,000 or so distinct CDR3 sequences, around 20% of them found once; the top ten carry roughly 2.6%. Sequences were obtained from PBMCs or a T cell subset sorted from them (not recorded which). Source of these receptors: an adult woman who had mild COVID-19 (a few samples of this study predate the infection). Cell type and time point are not known.

This chain uses TRBV6-2 or TRBV6-3 with TRBJ2-5, with TRBD1 matching 7 bases. The CDR3 sequence is 13 residues long. Germline CDR1 and CDR2: MNHEY and SVGEGT. V gave up 7 bases and J gave up 2 bases; unmatched junction bases: 4. The CDR3 reads CASTRQGQETQYF. In DNA form, the CDR3 reads TGTGCCAGCACGAGACAGGGACAAGAGACCCAGTACTTC.

A few counts support this clonotype. The V and J genes are TRBV27 and TRBJ1-6; D is unresolved. The CDR3 contains 14 residues. V lost 4 bases and J lost 8, with 12 bases in between. Per germline, CDR1 MNHEY and CDR2 SMNVEV (reference sequence). In DNA form, the CDR3 reads TGTGCCAGCAGTTCCGATCGGGTTCATTCACCCCTCCACTTT. Translating gives CASSSDRVHSPLHF.

The genes are TRBV4-1 and TRBJ2-3; 8 nucleotides agree with TRBD2. The CDR3 has 15 amino acids. Per germline, CDR1 MGHRA and CDR2 YSYEKL. Trimming at V came to 4 bases and at J to 2 bases, leaving 5 bases not matched to a gene. The CDR3 DNA reads as TGCGCCAGCAGCCCGAGCGGGGGCGTCACAGATACGCAGTATTTT. Its translation is CASSPSGGVTDTQYF.

The rearrangement uses TRBV12-3 or TRBV12-4 and TRBJ1-6, with 7 bases matching TRBD1. This CDR3 has 15 residues. V shed 7 bases, J shed 5 bases, and the junction held 8 bases outside the gene matches. This CDR3 reads CASKNRQGNNSPLHF. CDR3 nucleotides: TGTGCCAGCAAGAATCGACAGGGAAATAATTCACCCCTCCACTTT.

The gene calls are TRBV2 and TRBJ2-6; no clear D gene. Germline lookup yields CDR1 SNHLY and CDR2 FYNNEI. This CDR3 comprises 16 residues. V lost 6 bases and J lost 4, with 16 bases in between. CDR3 protein: CASRRMPTSGANVLTF. CDR3 DNA: TGTGCCAGCAGACGGATGCCTACCTCCGGGGCCAACGTCCTGACTTTC.

V is TRBV7-2 and J is TRBJ2-3; 9 nucleotides agree with TRBD1. CDR3 length: 14 residues. V was pared by 1 base and J by 4 bases, with 0 bases of the junction left unmatched. Germline CDR1 SGHTA, CDR2 FQGNSA. Written as DNA, the CDR3 is TGTGCCAGCAGCTTAGGACAGGGGGCAGATACGCAGTATTTT. Translating gives CASSLGQGADTQYF.

This chain connects TRBV6-1 to TRBJ1-2, with 8 bases lining up with TRBD1. The V gene's germline CDR1 is MNHNS and CDR2 SASEGT. The CDR3 covers 13 residues. Trimming cost V 7 bases and J 2 bases; bases outside gene matches: 3. The chain's CDR3 is CASIRQGNYGYTF. The CDR3 DNA follows: TGTGCCAGCATCCGACAGGGGAACTATGGCTACACCTTC.

The sample holds a few counts of this clonotype. The rearrangement joins TRBV5-4 to TRBJ1-5; TRBD1 might be the D (6 bases). This CDR3 has 14 residues. Trimming stripped 0 bases from V and 4 bases from J, with 8 bases between. From germline, CDR1 is SGHNT and CDR2 YYREEE (reference sequence). The CDR3 protein is CASSLAGANQPQHF. CDR3 bases: TGTGCCAGCAGCTTGGCAGGGGCTAATCAGCCCCAGCATTTT.

At least ten counts were recorded for this clonotype. The chain has TRBV18 and TRBJ2-1; the D gene could be TRBD1 or TRBD2 (5 bases each). Germline loops: CDR1 KGHSH, CDR2 LQKENI. V gave up 0 bases and J gave up 10 bases, with 10 bases separating them. The CDR3 length is 13 residues. DNA for the CDR3: TGTGCCAGCTCACCACCGGGGGTCGGGGAGCAGTTCTTC. Amino acids: CASSPPGVGEQFF. Together with reference TRBV18 and TRBJ2-1, the CDR3 gives the full variable domain: NAGVMQNPRHLVRRRGQEARLRCSPMKGHSHVYWYRQLPEEGLKFMVYLQKENIIDESGMPKERFSAEFPKEGPSILRIQQVVRGDSAAYFCASSPPGVGEQFFGPGTRLTVL.

V usage is TRBV9 and J usage is TRBJ2-1; 10 bases fit TRBD1. Per the germline V gene, CDR1 is SGDLS and CDR2 is YYNGEE. The CDR3 is 15 residues long. With 2 bases clipped from V and 7 bases from J, the junction kept 6 bases outside the gene matches. The CDR3 region has the DNA TGTGCCAGCAGCGTGGGGGACAGGGGAGGGAATGAGCAGTTCTTC. It yields the protein CASSVGDRGGNEQFF.

The table lists this clonotype with a few counts. The CDR3 reads CASSQTQGQNYGYTF. As DNA, the CDR3 is TGCGCCAGCAGCCAGACGCAGGGACAGAACTATGGCTACACCTTC. The rearrangement joins TRBV4-3 to TRBJ1-2, with 7 bases aligning to TRBD1. V was clipped by 3 bases and J by 2 bases; unmatched bases: 6. In germline, CDR1 is LGHNA, CDR2 YSLEER. The CDR3 covers 15 residues.

Regarding this clonotype: Germline is not matched at one junction end, which may reflect a read error. J is TRBJ2-7 and V is TRBV27, with 9 bases matching TRBD2. CDR1 is MNHEY and CDR2 is SMNVEV in the germline V gene (reference sequence). CDR3 length: 15 amino acids. In DNA, the CDR3 is TGTGCCAGCAGTTCGCTAGCGGGGTCTTCCTTCGAGCAGTACTTC. Encoded protein: CASSSLAGSSFEQYF.

The rearrangement uses TRBV9 and TRBJ1-2, with TRBD1 matching 9 bases. In germline, CDR1 is SGDLS, CDR2 YYNGEE. The CDR3 contains 14 residues. The junction had 7 bases not matched to a gene; V was cut back by 2 bases and J by 8 bases. The chain's CDR3 is CASSVGDRVKGYTF. CDR3 DNA sequence: TGTGCCAGCAGCGTTGGGGACAGGGTAAAGGGCTACACCTTC.

This clonotype has just a few counts. The chain has TRBV7-3 and TRBJ2-1; perhaps D is TRBD1 or TRBD2 (5 bases each). V lost 4 bases to trimming and J lost 6 bases, with 22 bases between them. Per the germline V gene, CDR1 is SGHTA and CDR2 is FQGTGA. The CDR3 totals 17 residues. This CDR3 reads CASSSGAGLFRGNEQFF. For the CDR3, the DNA is TGTGCCAGCAGCTCCGGGGCCGGACTTTTTCGGGGCAATGAGCAGTTCTTC.

This clonotype has more than one count but fewer than ten. The V call is TRBV21-1, the J call TRBJ1-5. TRBV21-1 is termed a pseudogene. The CDR3 loop spans 13 amino acids. CDR3 in amino acids: CAIGRRHNQPQHF. The CDR3 nucleotides read TGTGCCATTGGACGGCGACACAATCAGCCCCAGCATTTT.

Only a few counts were recorded for this clonotype. The rearrangement uses TRBV5-1 and TRBJ2-3; 9 bases map to TRBD2. V was pared by 6 bases and J by 1 base, with 9 bases of the junction left unmatched. The CDR3 contains 16 residues. The germline V gene has CDR1 SGHRS and CDR2 YFSETQ. This chain's CDR3 is CASTLAGGPGTDTQYF. The CDR3 coding sequence is TGCGCCAGCACCCTCGCGGGGGGGCCGGGCACAGATACGCAGTATTTT. Based on the CDR3 plus reference TRBV5-1 and TRBJ2-3, the full variable domain is KAGVTQTPRYLIKTRGQQVTLSCSPISGHRSVSWYQQTPGQGLQFLFEYFSETQRNKGNFPGRFSGRQFSNSRSEMNVSTLELGDSALYLCASTLAGGPGTDTQYFGPGTRLTVL.

This clonotype appeared a few times. The chain has TRBV12-3 or TRBV12-4 and TRBJ2-5, with 9 nucleotides matching TRBD2. V was pared by 5 bases and J by 4 bases, with 8 bases of the junction left unmatched. The CDR3 length is 15 residues. The DNA for the CDR3 is TGTGCCAGCAGTGGATCAGCGGGGGGCACAGAGACCCAGTACTTC. It codes for CASSGSAGGTETQYF.

This clonotype showed up just once. The V gene is TRBV6-6, the J gene TRBJ1-5; no definite D call. The V gene's germline CDR1 is MNHNY and CDR2 SVGAGI (reference sequence). The V gene lost 2 bases and the J gene lost 0 bases, with 8 bases spanning the gap. This CDR3 contains 15 residues. Here the CDR3 DNA reads TGTGCCAGCAGTTACGTGGACGGTAGCAATCAGCCCCAGCATTTT. It encodes CASSYVDGSNQPQHF.

This clonotype was observed a handful of times. The chain links TRBV7-3 to TRBJ2-3; D may be TRBD1 (6 bases). The ends were cut back, 4 bases at V and 4 bases at J, with 9 bases in the middle. CDR1 and CDR2 (germline): SGHTA, FQGTGA. There are 13 residues in the CDR3. CDR3 loop: CASSSQGPDTQYF. The CDR3 nucleotides are TGTGCCAGCAGCTCGCAGGGGCCAGATACGCAGTATTTT.

The chain uses TRBV5-1 and TRBJ2-7; D gene unclear. CDR3 length equals 12 residues. Trimming removed 5 bases at V and 0 bases at J, with 6 bases between. In germline, CDR1 is SGHRS, CDR2 YFSETQ. CDR3 protein: CASSPPSYEQYF. The CDR3 nucleotides are TGCGCCAGCAGTCCCCCCTCCTACGAGCAGTACTTC.

The V and J genes are TRBV7-3 and TRBJ2-2, with no clear D. Trimming removed 4 bases from V and 1 base from J, with 7 bases in between. Germline CDR1 reads SGHTA; CDR2 reads FQGTGA. The length of the CDR3 is 14 residues. The CDR3 nucleotides are TGTGCCAGCAGCTCCCGTCTGAACACCGGGGAGCTGTTTTTT. It encodes CASSSRLNTGELFF.

The CDR3 DNA reads as TGTGCCAGCAGCTCGATAGACAGGGATGGCTACACCTTC. Amino acid sequence: CASSSIDRDGYTF. V gene TRBV7-9 combines with J gene TRBJ1-2; 7 bases align to TRBD1. V trimming: 4 bases; J trimming: 6 bases; junction bases outside the gene matches: 5. The length of the CDR3 is 13 residues. CDR1 SEHNR and CDR2 FQNEAQ come from the germline V gene (reference sequence).

Only a few counts were recorded for this clonotype. The chain has TRBV3-1 and TRBJ2-7, with 10 bases fitting TRBD2. This CDR3 is 15 amino acids long. The V gene end was trimmed by 4 bases and the J gene end by 8 bases; junction bases not matched to a gene: 11. The germline CDR1 and CDR2 sequences are LGHDT and YNNKEL (reference sequence). As DNA, the CDR3 is TGTGCCAGCAGCCTCTCTAGCGGGGGTAACTTAAAGCAGTACTTC. It is translated as CASSLSSGGNLKQYF.

The chain carries TRBV5-5 and TRBJ2-2, with TRBD1 matching 9 bases. CDR1 and CDR2 (germline): SGHKS, YYEKEE (reference sequence). This CDR3 contains 16 residues. J was trimmed by 2 bases and V by 2 bases; bases with no gene match: 4. CDR3 sequence reads: CASSFWTGENTGELFF. DNA of the CDR3: TGTGCCAGCAGCTTTTGGACAGGGGAAAACACCGGGGAGCTGTTTTTT.

This chain uses TRBV12-3 or TRBV12-4 with TRBJ2-5; D perhaps matches TRBD2 (5 bases). The CDR3 consists of 12 residues. V lost 4 bases and J lost 9, with 12 bases in between. The CDR3 sequence is CASSWGTGSQYF. CDR3 DNA: TGTGCCAGCAGTTGGGGAACGGGGTCCCAGTACTTC.